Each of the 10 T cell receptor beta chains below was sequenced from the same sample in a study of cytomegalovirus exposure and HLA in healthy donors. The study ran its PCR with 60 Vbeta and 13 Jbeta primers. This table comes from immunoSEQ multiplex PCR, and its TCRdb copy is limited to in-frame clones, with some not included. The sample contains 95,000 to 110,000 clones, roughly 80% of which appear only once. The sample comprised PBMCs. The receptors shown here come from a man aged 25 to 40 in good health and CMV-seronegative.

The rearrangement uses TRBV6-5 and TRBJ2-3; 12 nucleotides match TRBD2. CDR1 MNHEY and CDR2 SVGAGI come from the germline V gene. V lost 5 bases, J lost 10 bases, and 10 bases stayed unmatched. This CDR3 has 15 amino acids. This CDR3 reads CASSKTSGGPLPQYF. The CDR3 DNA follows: TGTGCCAGCAGTAAAACTAGCGGGGGGCCGCTCCCGCAGTATTTT.

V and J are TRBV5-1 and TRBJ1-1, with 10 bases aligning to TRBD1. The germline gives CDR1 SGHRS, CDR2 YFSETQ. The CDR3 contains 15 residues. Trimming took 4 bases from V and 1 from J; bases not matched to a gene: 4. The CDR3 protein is CASSPRQGANTEAFF. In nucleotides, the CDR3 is TGCGCCAGCAGCCCGCGACAGGGGGCGAACACTGAAGCTTTCTTT. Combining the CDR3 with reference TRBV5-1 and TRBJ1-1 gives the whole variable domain KAGVTQTPRYLIKTRGQQVTLSCSPISGHRSVSWYQQTPGQGLQFLFEYFSETQRNKGNFPGRFSGRQFSNSRSEMNVSTLELGDSALYLCASSPRQGANTEAFFGQGTRLTVV.

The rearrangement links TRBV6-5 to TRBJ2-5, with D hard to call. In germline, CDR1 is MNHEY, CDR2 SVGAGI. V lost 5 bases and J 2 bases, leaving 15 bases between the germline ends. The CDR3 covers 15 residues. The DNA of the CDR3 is TGTGCCAGCAGTGCTAAGACAAGCCGACAAGAGACCCAGTACTTC. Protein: CASSAKTSRQETQYF.

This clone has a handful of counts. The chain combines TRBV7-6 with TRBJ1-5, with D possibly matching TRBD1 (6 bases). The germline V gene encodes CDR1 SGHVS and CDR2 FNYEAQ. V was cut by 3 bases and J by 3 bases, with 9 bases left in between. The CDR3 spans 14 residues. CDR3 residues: CASSFTGPNQPQHF. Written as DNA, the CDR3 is TGTGCCAGCAGCTTTACAGGGCCCAATCAGCCCCAGCATTTT.

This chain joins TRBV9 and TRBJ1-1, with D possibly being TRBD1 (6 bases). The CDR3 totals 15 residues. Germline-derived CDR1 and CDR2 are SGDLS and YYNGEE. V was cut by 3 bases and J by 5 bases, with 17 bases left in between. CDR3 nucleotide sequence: TGTGCCAGCAGCGGAGCGGCCGTAGGGGGTACTGAAGCTTTCTTT. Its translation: CASSGAAVGGTEAFF.

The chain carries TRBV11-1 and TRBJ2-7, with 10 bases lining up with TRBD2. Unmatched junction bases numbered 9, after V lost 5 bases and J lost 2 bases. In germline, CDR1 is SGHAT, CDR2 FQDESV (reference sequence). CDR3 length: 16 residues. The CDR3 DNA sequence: TGTGCCAGCAGCCCCACTCGACTAGCGGGTCCCTACGAGCAGTACTTC. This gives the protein CASSPTRLAGPYEQYF.

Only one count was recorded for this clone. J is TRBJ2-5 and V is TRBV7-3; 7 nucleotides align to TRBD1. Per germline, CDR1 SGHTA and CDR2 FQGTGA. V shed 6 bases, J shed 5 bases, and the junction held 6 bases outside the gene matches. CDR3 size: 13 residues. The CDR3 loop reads CASSLDREETQYF. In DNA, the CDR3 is TGTGCCAGCAGTTTAGACAGGGAGGAGACCCAGTACTTC.

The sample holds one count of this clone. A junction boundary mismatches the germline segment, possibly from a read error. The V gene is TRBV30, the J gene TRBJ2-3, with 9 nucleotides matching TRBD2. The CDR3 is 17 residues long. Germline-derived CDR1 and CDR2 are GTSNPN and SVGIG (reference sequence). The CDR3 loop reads CVWGRAGGPVRTDTRYF. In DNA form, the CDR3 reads TGTGTCTGGGGAAGGGCGGGAGGGCCTGTTCGCACAGATACGCGGTATTTT.

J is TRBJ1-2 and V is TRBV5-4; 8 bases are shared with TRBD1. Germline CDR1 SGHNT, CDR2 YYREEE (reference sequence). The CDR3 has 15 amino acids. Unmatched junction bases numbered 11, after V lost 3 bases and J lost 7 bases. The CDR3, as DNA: TGTGCCAGCAGCTCCCATACGACAGGGGATGGTGGCTACACCTTC. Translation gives CASSSHTTGDGGYTF.

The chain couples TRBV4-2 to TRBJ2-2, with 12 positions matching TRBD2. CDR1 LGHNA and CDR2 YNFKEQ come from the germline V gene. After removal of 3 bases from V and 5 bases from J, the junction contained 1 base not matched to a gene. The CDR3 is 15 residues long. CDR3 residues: CASSHGLAGTGELFF. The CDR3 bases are TGTGCCAGCAGCCACGGACTAGCGGGGACCGGGGAGCTGTTTTTT.